The 27 T cell receptor beta chains presented below share a single source sample, sequenced in a study of blood T cell repertoires in COVID-19. The repertoire was sequenced with immunoSEQ multiplex PCR; TCRdb's copy has only in-frame clones and lacks some. The sample includes about 200,000 clones, 84% seen only once; the top ten take approximately 19%. The sample consisted of peripheral blood. The origin of the receptors is a human donor in a cohort sampled during active COVID-19.

This clone appeared a few times. The chain links TRBV27 to TRBJ1-1; 11 nucleotides line up with TRBD1. Germline loops: CDR1 MNHEY, CDR2 SMNVEV (reference sequence). V lost 4 bases, J lost 1 base, and 5 bases stayed unmatched. This CDR3 region has 16 residues. CDR3 DNA: TGTGCCAGCAGTTCGGGACAGGGGGTCGCGAACACTGAAGCTTTCTTT. This encodes CASSSGQGVANTEAFF.

This clone was detected a few times. One end of the junction varies from germline; a read error may be responsible. V gene TRBV14 combines with J gene TRBJ1-6; D unclear. The CDR3 runs to 10 residues. In germline, CDR1 is SGHDN, CDR2 FVKESK. The CDR3 here is CASSQVSPTF. Written as DNA, the CDR3 is TGTGCCAGCAGCCAAGTATCGCCCACTTTT.

This clone was observed a single time. The chain links TRBV19 to TRBJ2-1, with D tentatively TRBD2 (5 bases). Per germline, CDR1 LNHDA and CDR2 SQIVND (reference sequence). V lost 4 bases and J lost 11, with 12 bases in between. This CDR3 has 12 amino acids. The CDR3 nucleotides read TGTGCCAGTAGTACTACAGAGGGCCAGCAGTTCTTC. It yields the protein CASSTTEGQQFF.

The chain is built from TRBV30 and TRBJ1-4; 9 bases line up with TRBD1. There are 12 residues in the CDR3. From germline, CDR1 is GTSNPN and CDR2 SVGIG (reference sequence). Trimming removed 1 base from V and 15 bases from J; junction bases left unmatched: 6. This CDR3 reads CAWSAQGAKVFF. The CDR3 bases are TGTGCCTGGAGTGCACAGGGGGCTAAGGTGTTTTTT. Together with reference TRBV30 and TRBJ1-4, the CDR3 gives the full variable domain: SQTIHQWPATLVQPVGSPLSLECTVEGTSNPNLYWYRQAAGRGLQLLFYSVGIGQISSEVPQNLSASRPQDRQFILSSKKLLLSDSGFYLCAWSAQGAKVFFGSGTQLSVL.

This chain links TRBV10-2 with TRBJ1-5; possible D gene TRBD1, 6 bases. V shed 5 bases and J shed 7 bases, with 15 bases lying between them. Germline-derived CDR1 and CDR2 are WSHSY and SAAADI. The CDR3 is 14 residues long. CDR3 loop: CASSFNRDMQPQHF. CDR3 coding DNA: TGCGCCAGCAGTTTTAACAGGGATATGCAGCCCCAGCATTTT.

This clone was seen a single time. The gene calls are TRBV9 and TRBJ2-3; TRBD2 matches at 7 bases. V gave up 0 bases and J gave up 9 bases; unmatched junction bases: 10. The CDR3 consists of 15 residues. Looked up from germline, CDR1 is SGDLS and CDR2 is YYNGEE. The CDR3: CASSVGAGPQETQYF. In DNA, the CDR3 is TGTGCCAGCAGCGTAGGAGCGGGGCCCCAGGAGACGCAGTATTTT.

The J gene is TRBJ2-1, the V gene TRBV27; 16 bases fit TRBD2. Trimming at V came to 6 bases and at J to 9 bases, leaving 11 bases not matched to a gene. The CDR3 is made up of 17 amino acids. CDR1 MNHEY and CDR2 SMNVEV come from the germline V gene (reference sequence). The CDR3: CASSPGLAGGRRGEQFF. The CDR3, as DNA: TGTGCCAGCAGCCCGGGACTAGCGGGAGGGAGGCGCGGTGAGCAGTTCTTC.

The chain has TRBV15 and TRBJ2-2; D is uncertain. The V and J ends lost 3 bases and 5 bases respectively, with 13 bases between them. CDR1 and CDR2 (germline): LNHNV, YYDKDF (reference sequence). This CDR3 comprises 15 residues. This CDR3 is CATSSRLRGTGELFF. For the CDR3, the DNA is TGTGCCACCAGCAGTCGGCTGCGAGGAACCGGGGAGCTGTTTTTT.

V gene TRBV29-1 combines with J gene TRBJ1-2; maybe TRBD1 (5 bases). V was clipped by 0 bases and J by 3 bases, with 11 bases between them. CDR3 size: 14 residues. Looked up from germline, CDR1 is SQVTM and CDR2 is ANQGSEA. CDR3 region: CSVEDMQGYYGYTF. The DNA of the CDR3 is TGCAGCGTTGAAGATATGCAGGGATACTATGGCTACACCTTC.

This clone turned up a few times. The chain has TRBV11-2 and TRBJ2-3; unclear D gene. Germline V lookup: CDR1 SGHAT, CDR2 FQNNGV. This CDR3 has 12 residues. V lost 8 bases and J lost 1, with 7 bases in between. The CDR3 loop is CASLAGTDTQYF. In DNA form, the CDR3 reads TGTGCCAGCTTGGCGGGCACAGATACGCAGTATTTT.

This sequence joins TRBV27 and TRBJ2-7; D remains unclear. The CDR3 totals 14 residues. Trimming left V 5 bases short and J 4 bases short, with 15 bases between. CDR1 is MNHEY, CDR2 SMNVEV, per germline (reference sequence). The CDR3 here is CASSLTRQAYEQYF. Here the CDR3 DNA reads TGTGCCAGCAGTCTCACCCGCCAGGCATACGAGCAGTACTTC.

V gene TRBV7-9 combines with J gene TRBJ1-5; D might be TRBD1 (6 bases). Germline V gives CDR1 SEHNR, CDR2 FQNEAQ (reference sequence). This CDR3 is 13 amino acids long. V lost 5 bases and J 6 bases, leaving 11 bases between the germline ends. As DNA, the CDR3 is TGTGCCAGCAGCCCTACAGGGCGTCAGCCCCAGCATTTT. Translation gives CASSPTGRQPQHF.

The chain carries TRBV29-1 and TRBJ1-2; 9 bases agree with TRBD1. Germline V gene lookup returns CDR1 SQVTM and CDR2 ANQGSEA. CDR3 length: 19 amino acids. Trimming at V came to 2 bases and at J to 4 bases, leaving 20 bases not matched to a gene. The DNA for the CDR3 is TGCAGCGTTGAAACCTTGGTCTCATTACAGGGGGCCCCGACCTATGGCTACACCTTC. Protein sequence: CSVETLVSLQGAPTYGYTF. Full variable domain (missing parts from reference TRBV29-1 and TRBJ1-2): SAVISQKPSRDICQRGTSLTIQCQVDSQVTMMFWYRQQPGQSLTLIATANQGSEATYESGFVIDKFPISRPNLTFSTLTVSNMSPEDSSIYLCSVETLVSLQGAPTYGYTFGSGTRLTVV.

This chain connects TRBV28 to TRBJ1-3; maybe TRBD1 (6 bases). The germline CDR1 and CDR2 sequences are MDHEN and SYDVKM. The CDR3 spans 16 residues. Trimming stripped 7 bases from V and 3 bases from J, with 19 bases between. CDR3 coding DNA: TGTGCCAGCACCCTCCAGACAGGACCTCTTGGAAACACCATATATTTT. It is translated as CASTLQTGPLGNTIYF.

J is TRBJ1-4 and V is TRBV5-1, with 9 bases identical to TRBD1. Per germline, CDR1 SGHRS and CDR2 YFSETQ. The CDR3 spans 15 residues. V lost 4 bases and J lost 8; bases outside the gene matches: 9. The CDR3 is CASSLGQGFGEKLFF. Here the CDR3 DNA reads TGCGCCAGCAGCCTTGGACAGGGGTTCGGAGAAAAACTGTTTTTT.

CDR3 sequence: CASRAQTANTGELFF. In DNA form, the CDR3 reads TGTGCCAGCAGAGCCCAGACAGCGAACACCGGGGAGCTGTTTTTT. The J gene is TRBJ2-2, the V gene TRBV9, with D possibly TRBD1 on 5 matching bases. V shed 5 bases and J shed 0 bases, with 11 bases lying between them. The CDR3 has 15 residues. Germline CDR1 is SGDLS and CDR2 is YYNGEE.

This clone appeared a single time. The chain couples TRBV10-3 to TRBJ2-2; the D gene is possibly TRBD2 (5 bases). The CDR3 is 14 residues long. CDR1 is ENHRY and CDR2 is SYGVKD in the germline V gene. The ends were cut back, 10 bases at V and 0 bases at J, with 12 bases in the middle. The CDR3 nucleotides are TGTGCCACCTGTGTCGGGGCGAACACCGGGGAGCTGTTTTTT. This encodes CATCVGANTGELFF.

The genes are TRBV7-2 and TRBJ1-5, with D possibly matching TRBD1 (5 bases). The CDR3 is 14 residues long. The germline gives CDR1 SGHTA, CDR2 FQGNSA. Between the trimmed V and J ends, which lost 3 bases and 6 bases, there was a span of 12 bases. CDR3 residues: CASSLRQGGQPQHF. The DNA of the CDR3 is TGTGCCAGCAGCTTGCGTCAGGGCGGTCAGCCCCAGCATTTT.

The chain couples TRBV6-5 to TRBJ2-7; 9 bases match TRBD1. The length of the CDR3 is 14 residues. V trimming: 7 bases; J trimming: 4 bases; junction bases outside the gene matches: 8. Germline values: CDR1 MNHEY, CDR2 SVGAGI. CDR3 loop: CASKGTGQGYEQYF. The CDR3 bases are TGTGCCAGCAAGGGAACGGGACAGGGTTACGAGCAGTACTTC.

This chain links TRBV10-3 with TRBJ2-7; possibly TRBD1 for D (6 bases). This CDR3 comprises 15 residues. Germline CDR1 ENHRY, CDR2 SYGVKD. V was cut by 1 base and J by 0 bases, with 10 bases left in between. The CDR3 DNA reads TGTGCCATCAGTGAGTGGGGGCTCGGCTCCTACGAGCAGTACTTC. It translates to CAISEWGLGSYEQYF.

The chain has TRBV29-1 and TRBJ1-1; TRBD1 is a possible D gene (5 bases). CDR3 length: 11 residues. The germline gives CDR1 SQVTM, CDR2 ANQGSEA. The V and J ends lost 4 bases and 6 bases respectively, with 9 bases between them. The DNA of the CDR3 is TGCAGCGTTGGCAGGGCGGCTGAAGCTTTCTTT. Its translation is CSVGRAAEAFF.

This chain links TRBV10-3 with TRBJ2-1; 10 positions match TRBD2. Germline trimming cut 6 bases from V and 2 bases from J; bases unmatched to any gene: 7. The CDR3 spans 16 residues. The germline V gene has CDR1 ENHRY and CDR2 SYGVKD. The CDR3 sequence: CAIRPDLAGAYNEQFF. The CDR3 nucleotides read TGTGCCATCAGGCCTGACCTAGCGGGGGCCTACAATGAGCAGTTCTTC.

The V call is TRBV19, the J call TRBJ2-2, with TRBD1 as a possible D gene (5 bases). The V gene's germline CDR1 is LNHDA and CDR2 SQIVND (reference sequence). Trimming cost V 4 bases and J 5 bases, with 11 bases left between them. CDR3 size: 14 residues. CDR3 sequence (DNA): TGTGCCAGTAGTAACGTGGGGCAGACCGGGGAGCTGTTTTTT. Its protein product is CASSNVGQTGELFF.

The chain has TRBV19 and TRBJ1-5, with D possibly matching TRBD1 (6 bases). The V end was cut by 7 bases, the J end by 0 bases, with 13 bases between. The CDR3 extends over 15 amino acids. Per germline, CDR1 LNHDA and CDR2 SQIVND (reference sequence). CDR3 DNA: TGTGCCAGTAATACCAGGGGCCCTAGCAATCAGCCCCAGCATTTT. Translating gives CASNTRGPSNQPQHF.

The chain carries TRBV7-8 and TRBJ2-7, with 8 bases lining up with TRBD1. V lost 0 bases to trimming and J lost 2 bases; unmatched junction nucleotides: 3. CDR3 size: 15 residues. The germline V gene has CDR1 SGHVS and CDR2 FQNEAQ. The DNA for the CDR3 is TGTGCCAGCAGCTTAGCGCGGACAGGGACCTACGAGCAGTACTTC. Protein product: CASSLARTGTYEQYF.

This clone has only one observation. V and J are TRBV30 and TRBJ1-5; D is undetermined. The CDR3 runs to 13 residues. The germline V and J ends were trimmed by 1 base and 6 bases, with 10 bases remaining between them. Germline V lookup: CDR1 GTSNPN, CDR2 SVGIG (reference sequence). The CDR3, as DNA: TGTGCCTGGAGTGGAGGAGGCGGTCAGCCCCAGCATTTT. Amino acids: CAWSGGGGQPQHF. Variable domain in full (rest from reference TRBV30 and TRBJ1-5): SQTIHQWPATLVQPVGSPLSLECTVEGTSNPNLYWYRQAAGRGLQLLFYSVGIGQISSEVPQNLSASRPQDRQFILSSKKLLLSDSGFYLCAWSGGGGQPQHFGDGTRLSIL.

In DNA form, the CDR3 reads TGTGCCAGCAGCTCATCCCCCAACACTGAAGCTTTCTTT. This translates into CASSSSPNTEAFF. The rearrangement uses TRBV11-3 and TRBJ1-1; D gene unclear. Trimming took off 4 bases at V and 2 bases at J, with 8 bases between the two ends. The CDR3 consists of 13 residues. The V gene's germline CDR1 is SGHNT and CDR2 YENEEA. The full variable domain, completed using reference TRBV11-3 and TRBJ1-1, is EAGVVQSPRYKIIEKKQPVAFWCNPISGHNTLYWYLQNLGQGPELLIRYENEEAVDDSQLPKDRFSAERLKGVDSTLKIQPAELGDSAVYLCASSSSPNTEAFFGQGTRLTVV.